These 32 T cell receptor beta chains were sequenced from one sample in a study of human T cells and chemical hapten exposure. One entry per CDR3 protein results from TCRdb running MiXCR on the 5' RACE reads. This sample has under 85,000 distinct CDR3 sequences; more than 7.5% occur once, and the top ten carry approximately 2.3%. Total RNA extraction was carried out from unfractionated whole blood. The receptor source for this set is a male donor in good health.

This clonotype was observed a handful of times. The J gene is TRBJ2-6, the V gene TRBV21-1; whether TRBD2, the table's D call, matches the DNA was not checked. TRBV21-1 is termed a pseudogene. The CDR3 totals 20 residues. The CDR3 DNA is TGTGCCAGCAGCCTGGGCAAACTAGCGGGATGTCTTCCTGGGGCCAACGTCCTGACTTTC. Its protein is CASSLGKLAGCLPGANVLTF.

V is TRBV15 and J is TRBJ2-2; D ambiguous. The V gene's germline CDR1 is LNHNV and CDR2 YYDKDF (reference sequence). This CDR3 is built from 16 residues. The V end lost 0 bases, the J end lost 5 bases, and 13 bases lay between the germline ends. CDR3 DNA: TGTGCCACCAGCAGAGATCTACCTCCGTCGACCGGGGAGCTGTTTTTT. It specifies CATSRDLPPSTGELFF.

The V call is TRBV6-2 or TRBV6-3, the J call TRBJ2-1; 15 bases align to TRBD2. Germline CDR1 and CDR2: MNHEY and SVGEGT. J lost 3 bases, V lost 6 bases, and 6 bases had no gene match. The CDR3 runs to 17 residues. The CDR3 region is CASSPSGLAGGYNEQFF. The CDR3 region has the DNA TGTGCCAGCAGCCCCTCGGGACTAGCGGGGGGCTACAATGAGCAGTTCTTC.

The gene calls are TRBV19 and TRBJ2-1, with 16 nucleotides matching TRBD2. V gave up 7 bases and J gave up 5 bases; unmatched junction bases: 11. This CDR3 has 18 amino acids. Looked up from germline, CDR1 is LNHDA and CDR2 is SQIVND (reference sequence). Here the CDR3 DNA reads TGTGCCAGTACCCTAGGGGGACTAGCGGGAGGGTTCCACAATGAGCAGTTCTTC. Translated, it gives CASTLGGLAGGFHNEQFF.

This clonotype was counted ten times or more. J is TRBJ2-5 and V is TRBV12-5, with D unclear. The CDR3 runs to 14 residues. Trimming removed 4 bases at V and 0 bases at J, with 9 bases between. Germline lookup yields CDR1 LGHNT and CDR2 FRNRAP. In DNA, the CDR3 is TGTGCTAGTGGTTATACACAAGACCAAGAGACCCAGTACTTC. It codes for CASGYTQDQETQYF.

The chain employs TRBV7-9 and TRBJ1-3; D not resolved. V was clipped by 7 bases and J by 0 bases, with 10 bases between them. Germline CDR1 reads SEHNR; CDR2 reads FQNEAQ (reference sequence). The CDR3 loop spans 14 amino acids. CDR3 DNA sequence: TGTGCCAGCATCTCCGGGGACTCTGGAAACACCATATATTTT. Protein sequence: CASISGDSGNTIYF.

This clonotype came up many times. The chain joins TRBV12-3 or TRBV12-4 to TRBJ2-3; 12 positions agree with TRBD2. V was clipped by 4 bases and J by 6 bases; unmatched bases: 5. The CDR3 is 15 amino acids. DNA of the CDR3: TGTGCCAGCAGTTCGACTAGCGGGAGTGTTGATACGCAGTATTTT. The encoded protein is CASSSTSGSVDTQYF.

There are many counts of this clonotype. V usage is TRBV6-5 and J usage is TRBJ1-5; 9 positions agree with TRBD1. J was trimmed by 6 bases and V by 6 bases; bases with no gene match: 3. Germline CDR1 MNHEY, CDR2 SVGAGI. The CDR3 is made up of 13 amino acids. CDR3 DNA sequence: TGTGCCAGCAGCCCGGACAGGGGTCAGCCCCAGCATTTT. This translates into CASSPDRGQPQHF.

The V and J genes are TRBV20-1 and TRBJ2-7; the match to TRBD2 covers 7 bases. The ends lost 0 bases at V and 5 bases at J; junction bases unmatched: 10. CDR3 length: 15 residues. Looked up from germline, CDR1 is DFQATT and CDR2 is SNEGSKA (reference sequence). The CDR3 spells CSARDPGGSINEQYF. CDR3 in DNA: TGCAGTGCTAGAGATCCGGGCGGGAGTATTAACGAGCAGTACTTC.

This clonotype was counted between two and nine times. In DNA form, the CDR3 reads TGCGCCAGCAGTCCACGACAGGGGGTTCCCTACGAGCAGTACTTC. This encodes CASSPRQGVPYEQYF. The chain has TRBV5-1 and TRBJ2-7; 9 bases match TRBD1. The CDR3 is 15 residues long. CDR1 is SGHRS, CDR2 YFSETQ, per germline. V dropped 5 bases and J dropped 2; count of bases not matched to a gene: 8.

This clonotype was recorded many times. This chain uses TRBV6-5 with TRBJ2-3; 8 bases align to TRBD1. V shed 4 bases and J 2 bases; nucleotides not matched to a gene: 8. The germline gives CDR1 MNHEY, CDR2 SVGAGI. The CDR3 has 16 residues. The CDR3 spells CASSSSDREYTDTQYF. CDR3 bases: TGTGCCAGCAGTTCATCGGACAGGGAATACACAGATACGCAGTATTTT.

This clonotype was observed a few times. This chain's CDR3 is CASSIGGTGELFF. CDR3 DNA: TGTGCCAGCAGCATTGGAGGGACCGGGGAGCTGTTTTTT. The chain employs TRBV4-2 and TRBJ2-2, with D maybe TRBD2 (6 bases). The V gene's germline CDR1 is LGHNA and CDR2 YNFKEQ. V lost 5 bases and J lost 5, with 9 bases in between. The CDR3 is 13 residues long.

The gene calls are TRBV19 and TRBJ2-2; no definite D call. Trimming shortened V by 1 base and J by 2 bases, and 5 bases separated the two germline ends. The germline V gene encodes CDR1 LNHDA and CDR2 SQIVND (reference sequence). This CDR3 region has 14 residues. CDR3 loop: CASSIGGNTGELFF. Written as DNA, the CDR3 is TGTGCCAGTAGTATAGGGGGAAACACCGGGGAGCTGTTTTTT.

This sequence joins TRBV18 and TRBJ1-1, with D uncertain. This CDR3 spans 11 amino acids. Per the germline V gene, CDR1 is KGHSH and CDR2 is LQKENI. V gave up 4 bases and J gave up 5 bases, with 5 bases separating them. CDR3 in DNA: TGTGCCAGCTCACATGGGACTGAAGCTTTCTTT. It specifies CASSHGTEAFF.

The rearrangement uses TRBV3-1 and TRBJ2-7; 9 bases align to TRBD1. Germline CDR1 LGHDT, CDR2 YNNKEL (reference sequence). The junction had 15 bases not matched to a gene; V was cut back by 0 bases and J by 0 bases. The CDR3 consists of 20 residues. CDR3 DNA sequence: TGTGCCAGCAGCCAAGATGAGGCCTGGACAGGGGCGAGAAGCTCCTACGAGCAGTACTTC. Protein sequence: CASSQDEAWTGARSSYEQYF.

The J gene is TRBJ2-3, the V gene TRBV20-1; no clear D. Germline CDR1 and CDR2: DFQATT and SNEGSKA (reference sequence). The CDR3 is made up of 13 amino acids. The V and J ends lost 3 bases and 2 bases respectively, with 9 bases between them. For the CDR3, the DNA is TGCAGTGCTAGCCTCGAACCCACAGATACGCAGTATTTT. As protein: CSASLEPTDTQYF.

This clonotype was detected ten times or more. The genes are TRBV9 and TRBJ2-2; D unresolved. The CDR3 is made up of 15 amino acids. Germline loops: CDR1 SGDLS, CDR2 YYNGEE. V was shortened by 0 bases and J by 2 bases, with 8 bases between the two germline ends. DNA for the CDR3: TGTGCCAGCAGCGTAGTCCCAGCCAACACCGGGGAGCTGTTTTTT. It specifies CASSVVPANTGELFF.

The table lists this clonotype with many counts. The chain combines TRBV12-5 with TRBJ1-2; D gene ambiguous. Trimming pared 5 bases from V and 3 bases from J, leaving 19 bases between. CDR3 length: 16 amino acids. CDR1 is LGHNT, CDR2 FRNRAP, per germline. The CDR3 reads CASGLFLGDSHYGYTF. The DNA of the CDR3 is TGTGCTAGTGGTCTTTTTCTCGGGGATTCCCACTATGGCTACACCTTC.

This clonotype was seen repeatedly, ten times or more. The V and J genes are TRBV6-5 and TRBJ2-5; the D is unclear. The CDR3 is 13 residues long. The ends were cut back, 6 bases at V and 3 bases at J, with 11 bases in the middle. CDR1 and CDR2 from the germline V gene are MNHEY and SVGAGI. The CDR3 DNA is TGTGCCAGCAGCCCGGCCAGAGAAGAGACCCAGTACTTC. This codes for CASSPAREETQYF.

The chain has TRBV29-1 and TRBJ2-1, with 7 bases aligning to TRBD2. This CDR3 is built from 14 residues. The germline CDR1 and CDR2 sequences are SQVTM and ANQGSEA. With V trimmed by 6 bases and J by 7 bases, 12 bases remained unmatched. The DNA of the CDR3 is TGCAGCGTCGAGGGAGGGAGCGGCAAAAATGAGCAGTTCTTC. It codes for CSVEGGSGKNEQFF.

This clonotype has a handful of counts. The genes are TRBV7-3 and TRBJ2-3; D remains ambiguous. The V gene lost 0 bases and the J gene lost 6 bases, with 10 bases spanning the gap. Germline CDR1 SGHTA, CDR2 FQGTGA. The CDR3 extends over 14 amino acids. CDR3 region: CASSLTKGSDTQYF. The CDR3 DNA reads TGTGCCAGCAGCTTAACAAAGGGATCGGATACGCAGTATTTT.

This clonotype has at least ten counts. The chain employs TRBV6-4 and TRBJ2-3, with D hard to call. Trimming took off 0 bases at V and 2 bases at J, with 21 bases between the two ends. From germline, CDR1 is MRHNA and CDR2 SNTAGT. The CDR3 sequence is 19 residues long. In nucleotides, the CDR3 is TGTGCCAGCAGTGACTCCAAAAGCGACCAACCCTCAGTCACAGATACGCAGTATTTT. Translated: CASSDSKSDQPSVTDTQYF.

This clonotype was seen only a few times. This sequence joins TRBV9 and TRBJ2-5, with TRBD1 as a possible D gene (5 bases). Germline V gene lookup returns CDR1 SGDLS and CDR2 YYNGEE. The CDR3 extends over 15 amino acids. The ends were cut back, 0 bases at V and 1 base at J, with 10 bases in the middle. In nucleotides, the CDR3 is TGTGCCAGCAGCGTAGGGGGCAAAGCCCAAGAGACCCAGTACTTC. Amino acids: CASSVGGKAQETQYF.

Ten or more counts support this clonotype. The chain combines TRBV14 with TRBJ2-3, with 8 bases fitting TRBD1. The CDR3 totals 15 residues. Germline CDR1 and CDR2: SGHDN and FVKESK. With V trimmed by 1 base and J by 4 bases, 4 bases remained unmatched. Written as DNA, the CDR3 is TGTGCCAGCAGCCAAGGGACAGGGTGGCCAGATACGCAGTATTTT. The encoded protein is CASSQGTGWPDTQYF. The complete variable domain, with remaining parts taken from reference TRBV14 and TRBJ2-3, reads EAGVTQFPSHSVIEKGQTVTLRCDPISGHDNLYWYRRVMGKEIKFLLHFVKESKQDESGMPNNRFLAERTGGTYSTLKVQPAELEDSGVYFCASSQGTGWPDTQYFGPGTRLTVL.

This clonotype was found many times. V is TRBV7-8 and J is TRBJ2-1; D gene ambiguous. This CDR3 comprises 11 residues. The V end lost 3 bases, the J end lost 8 bases, and 5 bases lay between the germline ends. CDR1 and CDR2 from the germline V gene are SGHVS and FQNEAQ. DNA for the CDR3: TGTGCCAGCAGCTTCCGGGATGAGCAGTTCTTC. Its protein product is CASSFRDEQFF.

This clonotype was seen ten or more times. V is TRBV20-1 and J is TRBJ1-2; D may be TRBD1 (5 bases). Per germline, CDR1 DFQATT and CDR2 SNEGSKA (reference sequence). The CDR3 loop spans 17 amino acids. Trimming shortened V by 1 base and J by 3 bases, and 21 bases separated the two germline ends. The DNA for the CDR3 is TGCAGTGCTAGAGGACCCCCGCGGGGGGGATCGGACTATGGCTACACCTTC. Its protein is CSARGPPRGGSDYGYTF.

This clonotype was detected ten times or more. The V gene is TRBV7-9, the J gene TRBJ2-3, with TRBD2 matching over 12 bases. Germline V gene lookup returns CDR1 SEHNR and CDR2 FQNEAQ (reference sequence). V shed 5 bases, J shed 1 base, and the junction held 4 bases outside the gene matches. This CDR3 contains 16 residues. The CDR3 DNA reads TGTGCCAGCAGCAAGAGACTAGCGGGAGGCACAGATACGCAGTATTTT. It specifies CASSKRLAGGTDTQYF.

The V call is TRBV29-1, the J call TRBJ2-3; 7 nucleotides align to TRBD2. Germline V gene data show CDR1 as SQVTM and CDR2 as ANQGSEA. There are 16 residues in the CDR3. V was pared by 7 bases and J by 0 bases, with 13 bases of the junction left unmatched. CDR3 region: CSAVVEGTISTDTQYF. For the CDR3, the DNA is TGCAGCGCCGTAGTGGAGGGGACTATTAGCACAGATACGCAGTATTTT.

This clonotype has only a few counts. The chain uses TRBV25-1 and TRBJ1-4; no definite D call. Germline assignment: CDR1 MGHDK and CDR2 SYGVNS. Trimming removed 2 bases from V and 8 bases from J, with 18 bases in between. This CDR3 comprises 16 residues. The CDR3 reads CASSEVRPGLREKLFF. CDR3 in DNA: TGTGCCAGCAGTGAAGTCCGACCGGGCCTTAGGGAAAAACTGTTTTTT. Full variable domain (rest looked up from reference TRBV25-1 and TRBJ1-4): EADIYQTPRYLVIGTGKKITLECSQTMGHDKMYWYQQDPGMELHLIHYSYGVNSTEKGDLSSESTVSRIRTEHFPLTLESARPSHTSQYLCASSEVRPGLREKLFFGSGTQLSVL.

This clonotype appeared many times. This chain links TRBV29-1 with TRBJ2-7, with 10 bases fitting TRBD2. The CDR3 sequence is 13 residues long. CDR1 SQVTM and CDR2 ANQGSEA come from the germline V gene. The ends lost 4 bases at V and 3 bases at J; junction bases unmatched: 3. In nucleotides, the CDR3 is TGCAGCGTTGTGGTAGCGGGAGGCTACGAGCAGTACTTC. Translation gives CSVVVAGGYEQYF.

The DNA of the CDR3 is TGTGCCAGTAGTGACCAAGGCGCTCAGCCCCAGCATTTT. As protein: CASSDQGAQPQHF. The genes are TRBV19 and TRBJ1-5; D is ambiguous. The germline V gene encodes CDR1 LNHDA and CDR2 SQIVND (reference sequence). CDR3 length equals 13 residues. Deletions cut 5 bases from V and 6 bases from J, with 11 bases between.

This clonotype appeared a few times. V and J are TRBV6-5 and TRBJ1-5, with 9 bases that match TRBD1. Germline V lookup: CDR1 MNHEY, CDR2 SVGAGI. This CDR3 is built from 17 residues. V was pared by 6 bases and J by 7 bases, with 16 bases of the junction left unmatched. CDR3: CASRATLGQGVRQPQHF. CDR3 nucleotides: TGTGCCAGCAGAGCAACCCTGGGACAGGGAGTACGGCAGCCCCAGCATTTT.